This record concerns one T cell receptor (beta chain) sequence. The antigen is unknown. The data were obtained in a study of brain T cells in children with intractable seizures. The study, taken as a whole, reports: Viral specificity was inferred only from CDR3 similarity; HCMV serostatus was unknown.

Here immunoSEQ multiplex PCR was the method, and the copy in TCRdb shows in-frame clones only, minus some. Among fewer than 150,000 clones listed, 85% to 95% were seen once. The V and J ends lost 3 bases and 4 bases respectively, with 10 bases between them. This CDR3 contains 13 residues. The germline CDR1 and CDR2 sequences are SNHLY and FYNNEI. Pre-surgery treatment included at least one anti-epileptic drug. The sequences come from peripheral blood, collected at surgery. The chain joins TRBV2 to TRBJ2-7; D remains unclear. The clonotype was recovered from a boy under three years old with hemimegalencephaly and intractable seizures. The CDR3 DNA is TGTGCCAGCAGTGAGTTAGGGTTTTACGAGCAGTACTTC. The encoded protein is CASSELGFYEQYF.